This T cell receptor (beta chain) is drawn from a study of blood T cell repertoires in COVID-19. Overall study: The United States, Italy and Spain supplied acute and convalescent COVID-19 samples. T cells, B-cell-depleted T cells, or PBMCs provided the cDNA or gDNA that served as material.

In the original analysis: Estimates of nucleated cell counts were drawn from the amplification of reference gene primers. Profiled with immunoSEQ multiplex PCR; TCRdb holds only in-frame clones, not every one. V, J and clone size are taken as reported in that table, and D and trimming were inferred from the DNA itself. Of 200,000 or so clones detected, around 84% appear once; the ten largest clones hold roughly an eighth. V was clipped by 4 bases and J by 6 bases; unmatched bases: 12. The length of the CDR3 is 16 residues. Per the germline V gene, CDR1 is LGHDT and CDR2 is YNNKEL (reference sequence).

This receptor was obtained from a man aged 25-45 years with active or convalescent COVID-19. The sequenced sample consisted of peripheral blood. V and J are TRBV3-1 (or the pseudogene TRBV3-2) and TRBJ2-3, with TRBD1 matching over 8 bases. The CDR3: CASSRPTGVFPDTQYF. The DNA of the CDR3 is TGTGCCAGCAGCCGACCGACAGGGGTCTTCCCCGATACGCAGTATTTT.